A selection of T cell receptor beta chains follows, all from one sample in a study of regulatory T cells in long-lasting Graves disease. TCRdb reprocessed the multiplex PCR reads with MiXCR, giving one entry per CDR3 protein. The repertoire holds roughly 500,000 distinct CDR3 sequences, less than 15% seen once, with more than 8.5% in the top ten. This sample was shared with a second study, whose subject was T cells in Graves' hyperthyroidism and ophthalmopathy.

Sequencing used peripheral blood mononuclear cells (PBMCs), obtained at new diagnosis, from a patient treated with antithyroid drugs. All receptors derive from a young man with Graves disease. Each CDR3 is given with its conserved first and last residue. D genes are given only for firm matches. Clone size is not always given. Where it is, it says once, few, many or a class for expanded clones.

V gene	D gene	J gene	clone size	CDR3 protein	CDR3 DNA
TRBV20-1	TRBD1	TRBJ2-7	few	CSAPSGTGAYEQYF	TGCAGTGCCCCTTCCGGGACAGGGGCATACGAGCAGTACTTC
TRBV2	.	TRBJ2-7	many	CASRPDGYEQYF	TGTGCCAGCAGACCTGACGGCTACGAGCAGTACTTC
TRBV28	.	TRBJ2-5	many	CASWRPQETQYF	TGTGCCAGCTGGCGCCCCCAAGAGACCCAGTACTTC
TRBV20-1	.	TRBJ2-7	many	CSARGVGSEDYEQYF	TGCAGTGCTAGAGGGGTCGGGAGTGAGGACTACGAGCAGTACTTC
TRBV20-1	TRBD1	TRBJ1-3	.	CSARGTGAAGNTIYF	TGCAGTGCTAGAGGAACAGGGGCCGCTGGAAACACCATATATTTT
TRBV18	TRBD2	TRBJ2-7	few	CASSGRLAGGPDEQYF	TGTGCCAGCTCAGGGCGACTAGCGGGAGGGCCCGACGAGCAGTACTTC
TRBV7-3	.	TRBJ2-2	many	CASSLTGYAGELFF	TGTGCCAGCAGCTTAACTGGGTACGCCGGGGAGCTGTTTTTT
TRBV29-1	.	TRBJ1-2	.	CSVPGREGYYGYTF	TGCAGCGTTCCCGGCAGGGAGGGGTACTATGGCTACACCTTC
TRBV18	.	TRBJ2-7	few	CASSYGRGSTYEQYF	TGTGCCAGCTCATACGGCAGGGGAAGCACCTACGAGCAGTACTTC
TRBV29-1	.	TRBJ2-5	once	CSAFRSYPNEQYF	TGCAGCGCCTTTCGGTCGTACCCCAATGAGCAGTACTTC
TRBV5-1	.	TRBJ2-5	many	CASSPGLPQETQYF	TGCGCCAGCAGCCCGGGACTGCCACAAGAGACCCAGTACTTC
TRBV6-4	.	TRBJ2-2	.	CASSADNTGELFF	TGTGCCAGCAGTGCAGACAACACCGGGGAGCTGTTTTTT
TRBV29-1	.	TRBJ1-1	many	CSVDREGTEAFF	TGCAGCGTTGACAGGGAAGGTACTGAAGCTTTCTTT
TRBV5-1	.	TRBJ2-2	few	CASSLGRIDTGELFF	TGCGCCAGCAGCCTGGGACGGATCGATACCGGGGAGCTGTTTTTT
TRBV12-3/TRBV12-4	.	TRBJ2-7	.	CASSLDPRLMEQYF	TGTGCCAGCAGTTTAGACCCTCGGCTTATGGAGCAGTACTTC
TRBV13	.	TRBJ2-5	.	CASSPGQGRRGGTQYF	TGTGCCAGCAGCCCCGGACAGGGTCGGCGGGGGGGGACCCAGTACTTC